Listed below are T cell receptor beta chains from one sample, sequenced in a study of molecular identifiers for immune sequencing clone quantification. Each CDR3 protein is one row after TCRdb ran MiXCR on the PCR reads. The sample has 400,000 to 600,000 distinct CDR3 sequences, around 21% seen once. The sequencing sample was made of naive CD8+ T cells from blood, with Jurkat cell RNA spiked in. The receptor source for this set is a human donor in good health. Some libraries in this study had Jurkat cell RNA spiked in. The conserved cysteine and the conserved F or W are not part of the CDR3 here. Each record gives: J gene, V gene, CDR3 protein.

J gene: TRBJ1-4
V gene: TRBV6-5
CDR3 protein: ASSPGLGREKLF

J gene: TRBJ2-3
V gene: TRBV19
CDR3 protein: ASSNGWAGDTQY

J gene: TRBJ2-7
V gene: TRBV7-3
CDR3 protein: ASSADVTYEQY

J gene: TRBJ2-1
V gene: TRBV7-9
CDR3 protein: ASRWGNEQF

J gene: TRBJ2-7
V gene: TRBV29-1
CDR3 protein: SVRSPNSYEQY

J gene: TRBJ2-1
V gene: TRBV9
CDR3 protein: ASSSTPIVTSGDYNEQF

J gene: TRBJ1-2
V gene: TRBV4-1
CDR3 protein: ASSQERSGTANYGYT

J gene: TRBJ2-3
V gene: TRBV13
CDR3 protein: ASSRNGGLARDTQY

J gene: TRBJ1-1
V gene: TRBV3-2
CDR3 protein: ASSQEGGPGDTEAF

J gene: TRBJ1-1
V gene: TRBV5-1
CDR3 protein: ASSFTTQGPNTEAF

J gene: TRBJ2-3
V gene: TRBV5-6
CDR3 protein: AGSQGQGVYDTDTQY

J gene: TRBJ2-3
V gene: TRBV3-1
CDR3 protein: ASSPGEGTLHHTQY

J gene: TRBJ2-3
V gene: TRBV7-6
CDR3 protein: ASSSGDYATDTQY

J gene: TRBJ2-2
V gene: TRBV29-1
CDR3 protein: SVEKENTGELF

J gene: TRBJ2-2
V gene: TRBV27
CDR3 protein: ASSLIRVHGELF

J gene: TRBJ2-3
V gene: TRBV7-3
CDR3 protein: ASSLKGPGDTQY

J gene: TRBJ2-7
V gene: TRBV3-1
CDR3 protein: ASSPNLPPGSYEQY

J gene: TRBJ1-6
V gene: TRBV27
CDR3 protein: ASSWGGGSPLH

J gene: TRBJ2-3
V gene: TRBV3-1
CDR3 protein: AGSQGSSGSSVHLGTDTQY

J gene: TRBJ2-1
V gene: TRBV12-3/TRBV12-4
CDR3 protein: ASSYPSSYNEQF

J gene: TRBJ2-7
V gene: TRBV27
CDR3 protein: ASSWSGEFGQY

J gene: TRBJ2-5
V gene: TRBV29-1
CDR3 protein: SVEGLSWLETQY

J gene: TRBJ1-1
V gene: TRBV20-1
CDR3 protein: SARDRAGGVNTEAF

J gene: TRBJ2-2
V gene: TRBV29-1
CDR3 protein: SVQAVNTGELF

J gene: TRBJ1-3
V gene: TRBV7-9
CDR3 protein: ASSFRGQQGAAPFHGNTIY

J gene: TRBJ1-1
V gene: TRBV4-2
CDR3 protein: ASSQEGIIVDTEAF

J gene: TRBJ1-4
V gene: TRBV20-1
CDR3 protein: SATAPSNEKLF

J gene: TRBJ2-1
V gene: TRBV11-2
CDR3 protein: ASSSRSEQF

J gene: TRBJ2-1
V gene: TRBV27
CDR3 protein: ASSPRPGLAVNEQF

J gene: TRBJ1-5
V gene: TRBV19
CDR3 protein: ASSWGTAGQPQH

J gene: TRBJ2-3
V gene: TRBV7-9
CDR3 protein: ASSFPTDTQY

J gene: TRBJ1-2
V gene: TRBV12-3/TRBV12-4
CDR3 protein: ASSLRSYAGTGSYYGYT

J gene: TRBJ2-3
V gene: TRBV7-2
CDR3 protein: ASSFFPGYTQY

J gene: TRBJ2-7
V gene: TRBV6-5
CDR3 protein: ASSRDGSGYEQY

J gene: TRBJ1-1
V gene: TRBV30
CDR3 protein: AWSVTLNTEAF

J gene: TRBJ1-4
V gene: TRBV25-1
CDR3 protein: ASSEYGKLF

J gene: TRBJ2-2
V gene: TRBV9
CDR3 protein: ASAGSSGDATGELF

J gene: TRBJ1-5
V gene: TRBV5-6
CDR3 protein: ASTRAEWGDQPQH

J gene: TRBJ2-7
V gene: TRBV12-3/TRBV12-4
CDR3 protein: ASTAGLGPGANYEQY

J gene: TRBJ1-4
V gene: TRBV12-5
CDR3 protein: ASGVNRLPDEKLF

J gene: TRBJ2-5
V gene: TRBV4-1
CDR3 protein: ASSLRIRAGDQETQY

J gene: TRBJ2-1
V gene: TRBV6-5
CDR3 protein: ASSYGGAGYNEQF

J gene: TRBJ2-1
V gene: TRBV27
CDR3 protein: ASSSGLAGYNGQF

J gene: TRBJ2-7
V gene: TRBV14
CDR3 protein: ASSSSQRVIYEQY

J gene: TRBJ2-1
V gene: TRBV6-6
CDR3 protein: ASSYSGAVQF

J gene: TRBJ2-7
V gene: TRBV6-6
CDR3 protein: ASKAGAGEQY

J gene: TRBJ2-7
V gene: TRBV27
CDR3 protein: ASAITGLYEQY